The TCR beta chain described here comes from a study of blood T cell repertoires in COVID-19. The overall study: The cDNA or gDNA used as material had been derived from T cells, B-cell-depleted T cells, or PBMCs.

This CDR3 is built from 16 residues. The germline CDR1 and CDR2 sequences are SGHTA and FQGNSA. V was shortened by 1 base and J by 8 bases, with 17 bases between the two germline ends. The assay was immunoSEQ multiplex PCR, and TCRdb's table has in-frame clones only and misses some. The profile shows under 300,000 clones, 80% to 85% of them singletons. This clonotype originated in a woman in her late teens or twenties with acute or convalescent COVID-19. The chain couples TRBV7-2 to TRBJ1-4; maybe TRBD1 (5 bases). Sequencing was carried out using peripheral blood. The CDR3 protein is CASSLVRGPGKEKLFF. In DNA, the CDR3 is TGTGCCAGCAGCTTAGTACGTGGGCCAGGGAAGGAAAAACTGTTTTTT.